The 15 T cell receptor beta chains below were found in one sample sequenced in a study of blood T cell repertoires in COVID-19. Measured with immunoSEQ multiplex PCR; TCRdb has only the in-frame clones, and not every one. The sample contains 190,000 or so clones, approximately 87% of which appear only once. Sequencing used peripheral blood. Receptors originate from a woman under 30 who had recovered from COVID-19.

This sequence joins TRBV7-3 and TRBJ2-6; D not certain. CDR1 and CDR2 from the germline V gene are SGHTA and FQGTGA. Trimming pared 3 bases from V and 3 bases from J, leaving 3 bases between. This CDR3 has 13 amino acids. As DNA, the CDR3 is TGTGCCAGCAGCTTCGGTGGGGCCAACGTCCTGACTTTC. Its protein is CASSFGGANVLTF. The variable domain in full, completed from reference TRBV7-3 and TRBJ2-6, reads GAGVSQTPSNKVTEKGKYVELRCDPISGHTALYWYRQSLGQGPEFLIYFQGTGAADDSGLPNDRFFAVRPEGSVSTLKIQRTERGDSAVYLCASSFGGANVLTFGAGSRLTVL.

The chain links TRBV11-2 to TRBJ2-1, with D maybe TRBD1 (6 bases). The germline V and J ends were trimmed by 1 base and 5 bases, with 9 bases remaining between them. This CDR3 spans 14 amino acids. Germline V gene lookup returns CDR1 SGHAT and CDR2 FQNNGV. This chain's CDR3 is CASSLGPGDNEQFF. The CDR3 DNA is TGTGCCAGCAGCTTAGGGCCAGGGGACAATGAGCAGTTCTTC.

This clone occurred once. CDR3 DNA: TGTGCCAGCAGTTCTAGGCTGAAAGATACGCAGTATTTT. It specifies CASSSRLKDTQYF. V usage is TRBV28 and J usage is TRBJ2-3; D gene unclear. CDR1 and CDR2 (germline): MDHEN, SYDVKM. The CDR3 runs 13 residues. V lost 4 bases and J 5 bases, leaving 10 bases between the germline ends.

This rearrangement joins TRBV9 to TRBJ1-1; D is unclear. The CDR3 length is 15 residues. V was pared by 0 bases and J by 4 bases, with 13 bases between. Germline V gives CDR1 SGDLS, CDR2 YYNGEE. Here the CDR3 DNA reads TGTGCCAGCAGCGTAGATGGGTTCTCGGGCACTGAAGCTTTCTTT. It codes for CASSVDGFSGTEAFF.

The chain combines TRBV5-1 with TRBJ1-3; D may be TRBD1 (6 bases). CDR1 and CDR2 from the germline V gene are SGHRS and YFSETQ. Trimming removed 4 bases from V and 0 bases from J, with 8 bases in between. The CDR3 spans 14 residues. The CDR3 nucleotides read TGCGCCAGCAGCAAAGGGGGCTCTGGAAACACCATATATTTT. As protein: CASSKGGSGNTIYF.

CDR3 in DNA: TGTGCCAGCAGCCCCCTTCGCGGGAGGGCCCATGAGCAGTTCTTC. Translated, it gives CASSPLRGRAHEQFF. The J gene is TRBJ2-1, the V gene TRBV6-5; 9 bases fit TRBD2. The J segment lost 8 bases and the V segment lost 6 bases, leaving 11 bases of the junction unmatched. CDR1 and CDR2 from the germline V gene are MNHEY and SVGAGI. The CDR3 is made up of 15 amino acids.

This clone has just a few counts. The V and J genes are TRBV5-4 and TRBJ2-3; 12 nucleotides agree with TRBD2. The germline CDR1 and CDR2 sequences are SGHNT and YYREEE (reference sequence). The CDR3 length is 15 residues. V shed 4 bases and J 9 bases; nucleotides not matched to a gene: 9. The CDR3 DNA reads TGTGCCAGCAGCATAGGACTAGCGGGGACGATCACGCAGTATTTT. It codes for CASSIGLAGTITQYF. Supplemented by reference TRBV5-4 and TRBJ2-3, the full variable domain reads ETGVTQSPTHLIKTRGQQVTLRCSSQSGHNTVSWYQQALGQGPQFIFQYYREEENGRGNFPPRFSGLQFPNYSSELNVNALELDDSALYLCASSIGLAGTITQYFGPGTRLTVL.

This chain links TRBV19 with TRBJ1-5; 10 bases agree with TRBD1. The V gene end was trimmed by 6 bases and the J gene end by 11 bases; junction bases not matched to a gene: 7. The CDR3 extends over 13 amino acids. The V gene's germline CDR1 is LNHDA and CDR2 SQIVND (reference sequence). The CDR3 region has the DNA TGTGCCAGTAGCCAAGGACAGGGGGGGGCCCAGCATTTT. Residues: CASSQGQGGAQHF. Variable domain in full (rest from reference TRBV19 and TRBJ1-5): DGGITQSPKYLFRKEGQNVTLSCEQNLNHDAMYWYRQDPGQGLRLIYYSQIVNDFQKGDIAEGYSVSREKKESFPLTVTSAQKNPTAFYLCASSQGQGGAQHFGDGTRLSIL.

This chain links TRBV12-5 with TRBJ2-5; TRBD2 matches at 7 bases. V shed 1 base and J 1 base; nucleotides not matched to a gene: 9. Per germline, CDR1 LGHNT and CDR2 FRNRAP. The CDR3 loop spans 17 amino acids. The CDR3 sequence: CASGLGLAPLRQETQYF. CDR3 nucleotides: TGTGCTAGTGGTTTGGGACTAGCCCCACTTCGCCAAGAGACCCAGTACTTC.

V is TRBV5-1 and J is TRBJ2-5, with D possibly being TRBD1 (5 bases). V was shortened by 7 bases and J by 1 base, with 8 bases between the two germline ends. The CDR3 has 12 residues. Germline V gives CDR1 SGHRS, CDR2 YFSETQ. The CDR3 DNA reads TGCGCCAGCTACAGGACCCAAGAGACCCAGTACTTC. Amino acid sequence: CASYRTQETQYF.

This rearrangement joins TRBV2 to TRBJ2-2; maybe TRBD2 (5 bases). CDR3 size: 13 residues. Trimming removed 7 bases from V and 9 bases from J, with 15 bases in between. The germline V gene encodes CDR1 SNHLY and CDR2 FYNNEI. In nucleotides, the CDR3 is TGTGCCAGCACCGAGAGGGAAGTCAGGGAGCTGTTTTTT. Translated, it gives CASTEREVRELFF. Based on the CDR3 plus reference TRBV2 and TRBJ2-2, the full variable domain is EPEVTQTPSHQVTQMGQEVILRCVPISNHLYFYWYRQILGQKVEFLVSFYNNEISEKSEIFDDQFSVERPDGSNFTLKIRSTKLEDSAMYFCASTEREVRELFFGEGSRLTVL.

The V gene is TRBV10-3, the J gene TRBJ2-2, with 9 positions matching TRBD2. The CDR3 runs to 15 residues. The V and J ends lost 5 bases and 6 bases, in that order; junction bases with no gene match: 7. CDR1 and CDR2 (germline): ENHRY, SYGVKD. CDR3: CAISPGGGAPGELFF. Written as DNA, the CDR3 is TGTGCCATCAGTCCCGGCGGGGGGGCCCCCGGGGAGCTGTTTTTT.

V is TRBV15 and J is TRBJ1-2, with a weak D call TRBD1 (6 bases). This CDR3 spans 13 amino acids. The V and J ends lost 1 base and 9 bases respectively, with 12 bases between them. Looked up from germline, CDR1 is LNHNV and CDR2 is YYDKDF (reference sequence). The CDR3 loop is CATSRVQGWSYTF. CDR3 in DNA: TGTGCCACCAGCAGAGTACAGGGCTGGAGCTACACCTTC. The whole variable domain, remainder taken from reference TRBV15 and TRBJ1-2, is DAMVIQNPRYQVTQFGKPVTLSCSQTLNHNVMYWYQQKSSQAPKLLFHYYDKDFNNEADTPDNFQSRRPNTSFCFLDIRSPGLGDTAMYLCATSRVQGWSYTFGSGTRLTVV.

The gene calls are TRBV27 and TRBJ2-5; a weak D match, TRBD2 (5 bases). The CDR3 contains 14 residues. V was shortened by 5 bases and J by 2 bases, with 12 bases between the two germline ends. Looked up from germline, CDR1 is MNHEY and CDR2 is SMNVEV (reference sequence). CDR3 residues: CASSPLTGQETQYF. The CDR3 DNA reads as TGTGCCAGCAGTCCGCTTACGGGACAAGAGACCCAGTACTTC.

The chain couples TRBV4-3 to TRBJ2-3; D is perhaps TRBD2 (5 bases). Germline CDR1 reads LGHNA; CDR2 reads YSLEER. This CDR3 has 16 amino acids. V was shortened by 0 bases and J by 4 bases, with 14 bases between the two germline ends. CDR3 sequence reads: CASSQDGGSSPDTQYF. Written as DNA, the CDR3 is TGCGCCAGCAGCCAAGATGGTGGGAGCAGCCCAGATACGCAGTATTTT.